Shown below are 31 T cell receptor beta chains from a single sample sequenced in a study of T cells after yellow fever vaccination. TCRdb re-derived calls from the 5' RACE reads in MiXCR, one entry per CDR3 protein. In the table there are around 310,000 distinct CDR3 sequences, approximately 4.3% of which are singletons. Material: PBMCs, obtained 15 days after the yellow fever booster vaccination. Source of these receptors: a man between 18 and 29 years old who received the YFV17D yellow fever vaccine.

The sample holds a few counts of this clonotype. The DNA for the CDR3 is TGCAGTGCTAGTCCCGGCTCCGGGGCCAACGTCCTGACTTTC. Translation gives CSASPGSGANVLTF. This chain connects TRBV20-1 to TRBJ2-6; unclear D gene. This CDR3 is 14 amino acids long. The ends were cut back, 3 bases at V and 4 bases at J, with 10 bases in the middle. Germline CDR1 DFQATT, CDR2 SNEGSKA (reference sequence).

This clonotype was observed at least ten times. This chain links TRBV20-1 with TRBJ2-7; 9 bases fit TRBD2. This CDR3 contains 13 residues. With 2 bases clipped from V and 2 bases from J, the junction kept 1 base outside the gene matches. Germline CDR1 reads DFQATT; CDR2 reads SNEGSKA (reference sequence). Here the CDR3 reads CSARPSGAYEQYV. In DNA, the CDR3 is TGCAGTGCTAGACCTAGCGGGGCCTACGAGCAGTACGTC.

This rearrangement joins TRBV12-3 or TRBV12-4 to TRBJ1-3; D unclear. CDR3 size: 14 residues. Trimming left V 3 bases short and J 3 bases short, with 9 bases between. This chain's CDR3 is CASSFWTLGNTIYF. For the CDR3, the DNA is TGTGCCAGCAGTTTTTGGACTCTTGGAAACACCATATATTTT.

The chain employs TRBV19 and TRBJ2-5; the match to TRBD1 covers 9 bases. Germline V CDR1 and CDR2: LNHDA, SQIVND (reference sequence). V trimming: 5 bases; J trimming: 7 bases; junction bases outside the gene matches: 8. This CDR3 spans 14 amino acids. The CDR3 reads CASSSGTGSGTQYF. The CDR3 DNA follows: TGTGCCAGTAGTTCCGGGACAGGGTCCGGGACCCAGTACTTC.

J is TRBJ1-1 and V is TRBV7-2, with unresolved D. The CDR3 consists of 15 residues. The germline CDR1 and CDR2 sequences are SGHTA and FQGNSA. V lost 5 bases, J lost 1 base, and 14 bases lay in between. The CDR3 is CASSPSFGENTEAFF. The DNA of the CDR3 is TGTGCCAGCAGCCCCTCTTTTGGGGAGAACACTGAAGCTTTCTTT. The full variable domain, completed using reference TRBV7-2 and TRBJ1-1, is GAGVSQSPSNKVTEKGKDVELRCDPISGHTALYWYRQSLGQGLEFLIYFQGNSAPDKSGLPSDRFSAERTGGSVSTLTIQRTQQEDSAVYLCASSPSFGENTEAFFGQGTRLTVV.

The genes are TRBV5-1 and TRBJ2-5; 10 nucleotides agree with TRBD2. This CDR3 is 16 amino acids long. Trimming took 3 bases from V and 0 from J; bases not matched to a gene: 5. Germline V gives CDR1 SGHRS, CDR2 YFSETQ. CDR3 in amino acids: CASSSPLAGDQETQYF. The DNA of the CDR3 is TGCGCCAGCAGCTCTCCGCTAGCGGGGGACCAAGAGACCCAGTACTTC.

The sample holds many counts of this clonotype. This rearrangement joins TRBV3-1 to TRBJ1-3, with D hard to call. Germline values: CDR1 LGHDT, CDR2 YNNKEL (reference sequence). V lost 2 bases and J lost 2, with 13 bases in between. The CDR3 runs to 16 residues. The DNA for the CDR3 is TGTGCCAGCAGCCAACCCCTCTTTGAGGCTGGAAACACCATATATTTT. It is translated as CASSQPLFEAGNTIYF.

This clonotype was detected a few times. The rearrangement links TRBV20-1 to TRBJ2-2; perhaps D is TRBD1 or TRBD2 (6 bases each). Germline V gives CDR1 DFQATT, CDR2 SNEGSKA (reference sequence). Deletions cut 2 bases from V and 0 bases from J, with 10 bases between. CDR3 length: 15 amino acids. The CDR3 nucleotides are TGCAGTGCTAGACTCGGGGGCGCGAACACCGGGGAGCTGTTTTTT. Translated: CSARLGGANTGELFF.

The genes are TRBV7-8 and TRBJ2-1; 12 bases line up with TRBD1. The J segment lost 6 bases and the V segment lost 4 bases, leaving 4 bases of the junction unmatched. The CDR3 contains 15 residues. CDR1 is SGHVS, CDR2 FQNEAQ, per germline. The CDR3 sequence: CASSWGQGAVNEQFF. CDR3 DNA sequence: TGTGCCAGCAGCTGGGGACAGGGGGCCGTCAATGAGCAGTTCTTC.

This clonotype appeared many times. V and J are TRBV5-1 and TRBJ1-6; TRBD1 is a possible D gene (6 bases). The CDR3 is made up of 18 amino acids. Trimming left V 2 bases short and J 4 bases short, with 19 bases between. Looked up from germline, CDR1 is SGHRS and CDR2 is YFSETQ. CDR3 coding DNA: TGCGCCAGCAGCTTTGAGGCGGGACAAACTCTTTATAATTCACCCCTCCACTTT. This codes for CASSFEAGQTLYNSPLHF. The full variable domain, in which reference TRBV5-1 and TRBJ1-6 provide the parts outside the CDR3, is KAGVTQTPRYLIKTRGQQVTLSCSPISGHRSVSWYQQTPGQGLQFLFEYFSETQRNKGNFPGRFSGRQFSNSRSEMNVSTLELGDSALYLCASSFEAGQTLYNSPLHFGNGTRLTVT.

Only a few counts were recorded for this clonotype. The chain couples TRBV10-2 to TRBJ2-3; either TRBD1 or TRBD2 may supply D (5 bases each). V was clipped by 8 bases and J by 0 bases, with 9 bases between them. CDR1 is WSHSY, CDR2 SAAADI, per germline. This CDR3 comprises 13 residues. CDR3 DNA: TGCGCCAGCCGGGACGGAAGCACAGATACGCAGTATTTT. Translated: CASRDGSTDTQYF.

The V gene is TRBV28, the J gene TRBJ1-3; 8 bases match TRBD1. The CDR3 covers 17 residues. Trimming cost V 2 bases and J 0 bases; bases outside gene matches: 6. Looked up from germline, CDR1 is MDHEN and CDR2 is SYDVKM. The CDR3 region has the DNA TGTGCCAGCAGTTTAATAGGACAGGGATACTCTGGAAACACCATATATTTT. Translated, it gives CASSLIGQGYSGNTIYF.

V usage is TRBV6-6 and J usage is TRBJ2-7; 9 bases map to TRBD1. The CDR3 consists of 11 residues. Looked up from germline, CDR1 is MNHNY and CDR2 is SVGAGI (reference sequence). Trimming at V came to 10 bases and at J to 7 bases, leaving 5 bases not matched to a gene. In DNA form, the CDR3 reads TGTGCCACCCGCGGGACAGGGGAGCAGTACTTC. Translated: CATRGTGEQYF.

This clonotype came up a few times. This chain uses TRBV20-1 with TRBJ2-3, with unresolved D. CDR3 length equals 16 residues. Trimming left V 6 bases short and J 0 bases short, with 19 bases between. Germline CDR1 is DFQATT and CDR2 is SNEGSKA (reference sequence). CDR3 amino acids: CSATDSGRSSTDTQYF. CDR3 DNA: TGCAGTGCCACCGATTCTGGTCGAAGTAGCACAGATACGCAGTATTTT.

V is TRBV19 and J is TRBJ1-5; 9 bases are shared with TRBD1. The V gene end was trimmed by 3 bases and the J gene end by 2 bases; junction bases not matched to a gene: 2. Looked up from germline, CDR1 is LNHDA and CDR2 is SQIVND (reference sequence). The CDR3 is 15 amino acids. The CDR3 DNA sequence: TGTGCCAGTAGTATGACAGGGGGGCGCAATCAGCCCCAGCATTTT. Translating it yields CASSMTGGRNQPQHF.

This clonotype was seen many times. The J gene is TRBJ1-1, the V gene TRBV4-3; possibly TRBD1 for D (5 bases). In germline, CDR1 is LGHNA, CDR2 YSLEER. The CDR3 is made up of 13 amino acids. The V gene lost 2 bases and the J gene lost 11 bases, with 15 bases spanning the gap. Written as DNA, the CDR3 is TGCGCCAGCAGCCAACGGGACGGATTTGAGGCTTTCTTT. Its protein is CASSQRDGFEAFF.

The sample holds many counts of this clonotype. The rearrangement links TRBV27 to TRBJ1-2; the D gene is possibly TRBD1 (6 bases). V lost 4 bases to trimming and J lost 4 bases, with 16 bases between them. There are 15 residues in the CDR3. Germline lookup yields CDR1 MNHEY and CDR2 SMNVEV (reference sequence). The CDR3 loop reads CASSSYREWGYGYTF. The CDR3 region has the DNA TGTGCCAGCAGTTCGTACAGGGAGTGGGGCTATGGCTACACCTTC.

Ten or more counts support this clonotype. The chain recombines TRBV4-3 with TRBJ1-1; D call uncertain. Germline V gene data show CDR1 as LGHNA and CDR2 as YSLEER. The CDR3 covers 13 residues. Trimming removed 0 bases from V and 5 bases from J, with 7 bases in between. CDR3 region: CASSQERRTEAFF. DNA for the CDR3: TGCGCCAGCAGCCAAGAAAGAAGGACTGAAGCTTTCTTT.

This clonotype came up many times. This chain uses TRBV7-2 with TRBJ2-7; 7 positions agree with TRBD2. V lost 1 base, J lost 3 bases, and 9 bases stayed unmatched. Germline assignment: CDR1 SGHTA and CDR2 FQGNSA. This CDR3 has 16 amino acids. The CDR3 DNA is TGTGCCAGCAGCTTAGTTTCGGGGGGATCGGGCTACGAGCAGTACTTC. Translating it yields CASSLVSGGSGYEQYF. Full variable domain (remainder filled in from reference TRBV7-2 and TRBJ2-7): GAGVSQSPSNKVTEKGKDVELRCDPISGHTALYWYRQSLGQGLEFLIYFQGNSAPDKSGLPSDRFSAERTGGSVSTLTIQRTQQEDSAVYLCASSLVSGGSGYEQYFGPGTRLTVT.

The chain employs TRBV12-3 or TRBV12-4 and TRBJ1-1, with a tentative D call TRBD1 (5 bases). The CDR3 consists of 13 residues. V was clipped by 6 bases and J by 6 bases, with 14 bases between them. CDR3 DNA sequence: TGTGCCAGCAGCCAAACAGGAGCCGCTGAAGCTTTCTTT. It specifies CASSQTGAAEAFF.

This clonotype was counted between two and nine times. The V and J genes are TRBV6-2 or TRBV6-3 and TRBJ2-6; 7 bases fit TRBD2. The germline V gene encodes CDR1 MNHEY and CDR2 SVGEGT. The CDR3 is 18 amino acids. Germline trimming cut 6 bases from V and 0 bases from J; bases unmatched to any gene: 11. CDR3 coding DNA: TGTGCCAGCAGCCTCTCGCAGGGAGGGTCCTCTGGGGCCAACGTCCTGACTTTC. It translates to CASSLSQGGSSGANVLTF.

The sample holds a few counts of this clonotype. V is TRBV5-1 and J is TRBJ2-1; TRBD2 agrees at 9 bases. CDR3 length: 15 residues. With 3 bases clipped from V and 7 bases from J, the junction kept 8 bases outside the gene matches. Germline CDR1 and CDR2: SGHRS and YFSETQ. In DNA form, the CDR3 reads TGCGCCAGCAGCTCCGGGACTAGCCGTGGGAATGAGCAGTTCTTC. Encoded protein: CASSSGTSRGNEQFF.

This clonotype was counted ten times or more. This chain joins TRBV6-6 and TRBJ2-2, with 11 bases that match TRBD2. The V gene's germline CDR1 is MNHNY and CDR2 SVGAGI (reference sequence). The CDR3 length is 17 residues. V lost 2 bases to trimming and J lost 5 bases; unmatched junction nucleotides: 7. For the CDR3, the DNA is TGTGCCAGCAGTTACCATAGCGGGGGGGCTCGGACCGGGGAGCTGTTTTTT. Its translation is CASSYHSGGARTGELFF.

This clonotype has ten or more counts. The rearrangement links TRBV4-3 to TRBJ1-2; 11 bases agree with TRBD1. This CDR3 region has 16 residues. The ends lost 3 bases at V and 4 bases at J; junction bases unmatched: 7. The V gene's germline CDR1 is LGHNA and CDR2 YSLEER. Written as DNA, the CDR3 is TGCGCCAGCAGCCAGGACAGGGGGCTGGGTGGCTATGGCTACACCTTC. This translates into CASSQDRGLGGYGYTF.

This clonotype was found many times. CDR3 bases: TGCGCCAGCAGCCTGACAAGGGGGCCCACAGATACGCAGTATTTT. Translated, it gives CASSLTRGPTDTQYF. V and J are TRBV5-1 and TRBJ2-3; 7 positions match TRBD1. The germline V gene has CDR1 SGHRS and CDR2 YFSETQ. The CDR3 loop spans 15 amino acids. J gave up 2 bases and V 4 bases, and 7 bases lay outside the gene matches.

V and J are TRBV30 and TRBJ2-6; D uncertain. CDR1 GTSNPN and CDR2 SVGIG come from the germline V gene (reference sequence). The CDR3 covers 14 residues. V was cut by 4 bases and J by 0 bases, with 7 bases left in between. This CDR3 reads CAWNAFSGANVLTF. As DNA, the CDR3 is TGTGCCTGGAATGCTTTCTCTGGGGCCAACGTCCTGACTTTC.

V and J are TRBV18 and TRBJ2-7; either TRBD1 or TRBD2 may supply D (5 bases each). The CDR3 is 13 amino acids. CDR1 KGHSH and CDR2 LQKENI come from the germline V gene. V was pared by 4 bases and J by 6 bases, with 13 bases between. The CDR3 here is CASSLTGAGEQYF. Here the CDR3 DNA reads TGTGCCAGCTCACTAACCGGGGCCGGCGAGCAGTACTTC.

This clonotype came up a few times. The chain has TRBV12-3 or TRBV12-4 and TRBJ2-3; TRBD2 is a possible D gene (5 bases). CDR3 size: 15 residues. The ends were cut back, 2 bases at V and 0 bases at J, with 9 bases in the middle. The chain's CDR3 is CASSLRGSSTDTQYF. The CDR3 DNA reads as TGTGCCAGCAGTTTACGGGGATCTAGCACAGATACGCAGTATTTT.

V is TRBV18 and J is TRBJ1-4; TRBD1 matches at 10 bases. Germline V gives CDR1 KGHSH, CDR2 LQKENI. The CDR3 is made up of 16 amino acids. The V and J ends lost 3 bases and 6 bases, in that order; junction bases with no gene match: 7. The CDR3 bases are TGTGCCAGCTCACCTCGGCGAGGACAGGGGGATGAAAAACTGTTTTTT. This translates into CASSPRRGQGDEKLFF.

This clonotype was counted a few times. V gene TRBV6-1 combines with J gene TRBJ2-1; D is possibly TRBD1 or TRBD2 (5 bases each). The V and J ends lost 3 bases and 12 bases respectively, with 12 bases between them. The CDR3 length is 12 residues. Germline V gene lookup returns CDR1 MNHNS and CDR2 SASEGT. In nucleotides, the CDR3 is TGTGCCAGCAGTGACTACCGGGGCGGGCAGTTCTTC. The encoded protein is CASSDYRGGQFF.

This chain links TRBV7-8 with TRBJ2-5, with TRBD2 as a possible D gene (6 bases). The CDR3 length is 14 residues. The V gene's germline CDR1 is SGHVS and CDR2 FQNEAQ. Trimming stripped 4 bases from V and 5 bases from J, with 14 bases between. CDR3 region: CASSSYVRGETQYF. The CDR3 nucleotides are TGTGCCAGCAGCTCTTACGTCCGGGGGGAGACCCAGTACTTC.